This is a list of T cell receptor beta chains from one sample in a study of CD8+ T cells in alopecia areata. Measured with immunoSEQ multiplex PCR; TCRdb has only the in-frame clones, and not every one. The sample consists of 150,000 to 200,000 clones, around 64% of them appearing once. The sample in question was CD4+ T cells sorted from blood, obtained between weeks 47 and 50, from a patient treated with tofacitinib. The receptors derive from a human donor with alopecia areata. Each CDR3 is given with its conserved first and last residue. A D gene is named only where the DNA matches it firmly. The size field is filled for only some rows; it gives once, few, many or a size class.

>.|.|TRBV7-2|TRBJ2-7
CASSPQGGIHEQYF
TGTGCCAGCAGCCCCCAGGGGGGGATCCACGAGCAGTACTTC
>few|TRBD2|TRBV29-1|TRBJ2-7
CSVERGNYEQYF
TGCAGCGTCGAGCGGGGGAACTACGAGCAGTACTTC
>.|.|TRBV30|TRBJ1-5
CAWSVLGQGGHQPQHF
TGTGCCTGGAGTGTACTCGGCCAGGGAGGGCATCAGCCCCAGCATTTT
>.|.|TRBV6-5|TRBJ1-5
CASSPGVGVQPQHF
TGTGCCAGCAGCCCCGGAGTCGGGGTCCAGCCCCAGCATTTT
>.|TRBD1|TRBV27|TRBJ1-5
CASSDRVKNQPQHF
TGTGCCAGCAGTGACAGGGTGAAAAACCAGCCCCAGCATTTT
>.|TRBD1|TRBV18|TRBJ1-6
CASSPLTGEKSPLHF
TGTGCCAGCTCACCTTTGACAGGGGAGAAATCACCCCTCCACTTT
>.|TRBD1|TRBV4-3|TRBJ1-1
CASSATGTGGTEAFF
TGCGCCAGCAGCGCGACCGGGACAGGGGGCACTGAAGCTTTCTTT
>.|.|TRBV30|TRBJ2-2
CAWRPPPGGNTGELFF
TGTGCCTGGAGACCTCCCCCAGGAGGTAACACCGGGGAGCTGTTTTTT
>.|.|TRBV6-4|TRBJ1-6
CASSDREGSPLHF
TGTGCCAGCAGTGACCGGGAGGGTTCACCCCTCCACTTT
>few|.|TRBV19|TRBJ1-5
CASSITRGGNQPQHF
TGTGCCAGTAGTATTACCAGAGGGGGCAATCAGCCCCAGCATTTT
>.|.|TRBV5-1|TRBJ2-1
CASSFERVTIYEQFF
TGCGCCAGCAGCTTCGAGCGCGTAACAATCTATGAGCAGTTCTTC
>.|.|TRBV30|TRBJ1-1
CAWSNRMNTEAFF
TGTGCCTGGAGTAACAGGATGAACACTGAAGCTTTCTTT
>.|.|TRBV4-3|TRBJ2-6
CASSQDPVSGANVLTF
TGCGCCAGCAGCCAAGATCCGGTCTCTGGGGCCAACGTCCTGACTTTC